This entry lists 13 T cell receptor beta chains sequenced from one sample in a study of T cell responses to AZD1222 COVID-19 vaccine. Profiling relied on immunoSEQ multiplex PCR, and the TCRdb table lists in-frame clones only, not all of them. The data show about 100,000 clones, approximately 90% seen once. The starting material was peripheral blood, obtained on day 0 of AZD1222 vaccination. All receptors derive from an adult in good health.

The rearrangement links TRBV2 to TRBJ2-3, with no clear D. Germline V gene sequence: CDR1 SNHLY, CDR2 FYNNEI. V was trimmed by 10 bases and J by 5 bases, leaving 10 bases between them. The CDR3 loop spans 11 amino acids. The CDR3 region is CATRLGDTQYF. CDR3 DNA sequence: TGTGCCACTCGCTTGGGAGATACGCAGTATTTT.

This rearrangement joins TRBV15 to TRBJ1-5; the D is unclear. V lost 0 bases to trimming and J lost 4 bases, with 7 bases between them. Germline assignment: CDR1 LNHNV and CDR2 YYDKDF (reference sequence). The CDR3 extends over 14 amino acids. CDR3 residues: CATSRDYSNQPQHF. CDR3 in DNA: TGTGCCACCAGCAGAGATTATAGTAATCAGCCCCAGCATTTT. Drawing the rest from reference TRBV15 and TRBJ1-5, the complete variable domain is DAMVIQNPRYQVTQFGKPVTLSCSQTLNHNVMYWYQQKSSQAPKLLFHYYDKDFNNEADTPDNFQSRRPNTSFCFLDIRSPGLGDTAMYLCATSRDYSNQPQHFGDGTRLSIL.

The chain combines TRBV30 with TRBJ2-2; the D gene is possibly TRBD1 (6 bases). CDR3 length equals 17 residues. The V end lost 0 bases, the J end lost 6 bases, and 20 bases lay between the germline ends. Germline V gene sequence: CDR1 GTSNPN, CDR2 SVGIG (reference sequence). The CDR3 loop is CAWSVQGRGRVSGELFF. In nucleotides, the CDR3 is TGTGCCTGGAGTGTACAAGGCAGGGGCCGTGTGTCCGGGGAGCTGTTTTTT.

This rearrangement joins TRBV5-1 to TRBJ2-3; D may be TRBD2 (6 bases). The CDR3 is 15 amino acids. V was clipped by 2 bases and J by 1 base, with 11 bases between them. Germline CDR1 reads SGHRS; CDR2 reads YFSETQ. In nucleotides, the CDR3 is TGCGCCAGCAGCTTTATAGGACTACGCACAGATACGCAGTATTTT. Its translation: CASSFIGLRTDTQYF.

V and J are TRBV27 and TRBJ1-6; 10 bases align to TRBD1. CDR1 and CDR2 from the germline V gene are MNHEY and SMNVEV (reference sequence). The CDR3 runs 14 residues. The V and J ends lost 7 bases and 9 bases, in that order; junction bases with no gene match: 6. Here the CDR3 reads CASKPDRGGSPLHF. The CDR3 DNA reads TGTGCCAGCAAACCGGACAGGGGGGGTTCACCCCTCCACTTT.

This clone showed up just once. The gene calls are TRBV24-1 and TRBJ2-2; D not certain. V dropped 2 bases and J dropped 2 bases, with 5 bases sitting between them. The CDR3 has 14 amino acids. Germline assignment: CDR1 KGHDR and CDR2 SFDVKD. The CDR3 spells CATSDSGNTGELFF. The DNA for the CDR3 is TGTGCCACCAGTGATTCTGGTAACACCGGGGAGCTGTTTTTT.

This chain uses TRBV5-4 with TRBJ1-2; D is undetermined. Germline loops: CDR1 SGHNT, CDR2 YYREEE (reference sequence). Trimming removed 2 bases from V and 7 bases from J, with 15 bases in between. The CDR3 is 14 residues long. The CDR3 bases are TGTGCCAGCAGCTTTTGGACGGACCTATCTGGCTACACCTTC. This translates into CASSFWTDLSGYTF.

The chain combines TRBV6-5 with TRBJ2-7; 9 positions agree with TRBD1. With V trimmed by 6 bases and J by 6 bases, 6 bases remained unmatched. The CDR3 has 13 residues. Germline V gene lookup returns CDR1 MNHEY and CDR2 SVGAGI. In DNA form, the CDR3 reads TGTGCCAGCAGGGGGACAGGGACCATCGAGCAGTACTTC. Translating gives CASRGTGTIEQYF.

The chain links TRBV6-2 or TRBV6-3 to TRBJ2-3, with D possibly being TRBD2 (5 bases). This CDR3 has 12 amino acids. CDR1 MNHEY and CDR2 SVGEGT come from the germline V gene. V lost 6 bases and J lost 4, with 8 bases in between. CDR3 sequence: CASSLSADTQYF. CDR3 DNA: TGTGCCAGCAGCCTTAGCGCAGATACGCAGTATTTT.

This clone was detected once. This sequence joins TRBV5-4 and TRBJ1-3; D gene unclear. Trimming took off 4 bases at V and 0 bases at J, with 11 bases between the two ends. The V gene's germline CDR1 is SGHNT and CDR2 YYREEE (reference sequence). CDR3 length: 15 residues. The DNA of the CDR3 is TGTGCCAGCAGCCTCCCGACGGCCTCTGGAAACACCATATATTTT. Protein: CASSLPTASGNTIYF. Complete variable domain (other parts from reference TRBV5-4 and TRBJ1-3): ETGVTQSPTHLIKTRGQQVTLRCSSQSGHNTVSWYQQALGQGPQFIFQYYREEENGRGNFPPRFSGLQFPNYSSELNVNALELDDSALYLCASSLPTASGNTIYFGEGSWLTVV.

This clone was counted between two and nine times. The genes are TRBV4-2 and TRBJ1-6; 7 nucleotides agree with TRBD1. The V gene end was trimmed by 1 base and the J gene end by 9 bases; junction bases not matched to a gene: 12. This CDR3 contains 17 residues. Germline V CDR1 and CDR2: LGHNA, YNFKEQ. This CDR3 is CASSQVQGKSQGSPLHF. CDR3 sequence (DNA): TGTGCCAGCAGCCAAGTACAGGGGAAATCCCAAGGTTCACCCCTCCACTTT.

This sequence joins TRBV27 and TRBJ2-1; no reliable D call. CDR3 size: 11 residues. V gave up 9 bases and J gave up 4 bases, with 7 bases separating them. In germline, CDR1 is MNHEY, CDR2 SMNVEV (reference sequence). The chain's CDR3 is CASSEYNEQFF. The CDR3 DNA is TGTGCCAGTTCAGAATACAATGAGCAGTTCTTC.

The rearrangement joins TRBV28 to TRBJ1-1; TRBD1 is a possible D gene (6 bases). V shed 3 bases and J shed 5 bases, with 16 bases lying between them. Germline V lookup: CDR1 MDHEN, CDR2 SYDVKM. The CDR3 runs to 15 residues. CDR3 sequence: CASSFTGLVRTEAFF. CDR3 in DNA: TGTGCCAGCAGTTTTACAGGGCTTGTAAGGACTGAAGCTTTCTTT.